The 14 T cell receptor beta chains in this list originate from one sample, sequenced in a study of T cells in Graves' hyperthyroidism and ophthalmopathy. TCR beta CDR3 region amplification was performed from RNA transcripts. A first-round RT-PCR of the TCR CDR3 used the HTBI primer set. MiXCR was run by TCRdb on the multiplex PCR reads, yielding one entry per CDR3 protein. The data show roughly 700,000 distinct CDR3 sequences, with 17% seen just once and about a sixth held by the top ten. The specimen sequenced was blood. These receptors all stem from a man aged 50-59 years with Graves' hyperthyroidism.

About this clonotype: At one end the junction does not follow the germline gene, possibly because of a read error. The chain combines TRBV7-7 with TRBJ2-2; D is uncertain. The CDR3 extends over 14 amino acids. CDR1 is SSHAT and CDR2 is FNYEAQ in the germline V gene (reference sequence). The CDR3: CASSPLSNTGELFF. As DNA, the CDR3 is TGTGCTAGCAGCCCACTCTCCAACACCGGGGAGCTGTTTTTT.

The sample holds a few counts of this clonotype. The V call is TRBV6-1, the J call TRBJ2-3; TRBD2 matches at 9 bases. J gave up 3 bases and V 10 bases, and 8 bases lay outside the gene matches. Germline V gene lookup returns CDR1 MNHNS and CDR2 SASEGT. CDR3 length equals 14 residues. The CDR3 sequence is CAIPGAGGTDTQYF. The DNA of the CDR3 is TGTGCCATCCCGGGAGCGGGAGGTACAGATACGCAGTATTTT.

The chain carries TRBV5-1 and TRBJ1-1; D not resolved. This CDR3 has 14 residues. The V gene's germline CDR1 is SGHRS and CDR2 YFSETQ. The germline V and J ends were trimmed by 2 bases and 0 bases, with 8 bases remaining between them. The CDR3 spells CASSFDLLNTEAFF. The CDR3 DNA reads TGCGCCAGCAGCTTTGACCTTTTGAACACTGAAGCTTTCTTT.

This clonotype appeared many times. V and J are TRBV7-2 and TRBJ1-1, with D perhaps TRBD1 (5 bases). Trimming took 3 bases from V and 2 from J, leaving 10 bases between them. Germline-derived CDR1 and CDR2 are SGHTA and FQGNSA. This CDR3 has 14 amino acids. CDR3 sequence (DNA): TGTGCCAGCAGCTTTACTCAGGGAAACACTGAAGCTTTCTTT. This codes for CASSFTQGNTEAFF.

This clonotype was recorded at least ten times. The chain links TRBV12-3 or TRBV12-4 to TRBJ1-6; D not resolved. The CDR3 has 13 amino acids. V lost 4 bases to trimming and J lost 9 bases, with 10 bases between them. The CDR3 DNA reads TGTGCCAGCAGTTCTCGAGAGTTTTCACCCCTCCACTTT. Translated: CASSSREFSPLHF.

The chain joins TRBV19 to TRBJ2-5; 8 bases agree with TRBD2. V dropped 5 bases and J dropped 10; count of bases not matched to a gene: 12. This CDR3 has 14 amino acids. CDR1 is LNHDA, CDR2 SQIVND, per germline (reference sequence). The CDR3 DNA is TGTGCCAGTAGTCCCCGGTCAGGAGCGGGGGTCCAGTACTTC. It specifies CASSPRSGAGVQYF.

The sample holds many counts of this clonotype. This chain links TRBV7-2 with TRBJ2-3; 10 positions agree with TRBD2. The CDR3 spans 16 residues. Trimming removed 3 bases from V and 8 bases from J; junction bases left unmatched: 11. Germline assignment: CDR1 SGHTA and CDR2 FQGNSA. The CDR3 is CASSLLAGDPTITQYF. DNA for the CDR3: TGTGCCAGCAGCTTGCTAGCGGGAGATCCTACCATTACGCAGTATTTT.

This clonotype was picked up one time. V is TRBV7-3 and J is TRBJ2-7, with unresolved D. Looked up from germline, CDR1 is SGHTA and CDR2 is FQGTGA. Trimming stripped 1 base from V and 5 bases from J, with 9 bases between. The CDR3 has 13 residues. CDR3 sequence: CASSLSFQDEQYF. The CDR3 nucleotides read TGTGCCAGCAGCTTAAGTTTTCAGGACGAGCAGTACTTC.

This clonotype was seen ten or more times. This chain links TRBV7-2 with TRBJ2-1, with 9 bases lining up with TRBD1. J lost 12 bases, V lost 3 bases, and 3 bases had no gene match. Germline-derived CDR1 and CDR2 are SGHTA and FQGNSA. CDR3 length: 12 amino acids. This CDR3 is CASSFTGGWQFF. CDR3 nucleotides: TGTGCCAGCAGCTTTACAGGGGGCTGGCAGTTCTTC.

Concerning this clonotype itself: Just one base apart from a much larger clone, this may be a read error. The gene calls are TRBV28 and TRBJ2-7, with TRBD1 identical over 8 bases. The CDR3 sequence is 15 residues long. CDR1 is MDHEN and CDR2 is SYDVKM in the germline V gene. With 2 bases clipped from V and 3 bases from J, the junction kept 6 bases outside the gene matches. This chain's CDR3 is CASSLHQGAFYEQYF. The CDR3 DNA reads as TGTGCCAGCAGTTTACATCAGGGGGCCTTCTACGAGCAGTACTTC.

This clonotype appeared a few times. CDR3 region: CASSGSRDRDTEAFF. Written as DNA, the CDR3 is TGTGCCAGCAGCGGGTCCCGGGACAGGGACACTGAAGCTTTCTTT. V and J are TRBV2 and TRBJ1-1; 9 positions agree with TRBD1. The V gene end was trimmed by 6 bases and the J gene end by 3 bases; junction bases not matched to a gene: 8. This CDR3 is built from 15 residues. The germline CDR1 and CDR2 sequences are SNHLY and FYNNEI.

This clonotype was seen at least ten times. The V call is TRBV7-9, the J call TRBJ2-5; D is possibly TRBD1 (6 bases). Germline V gives CDR1 SEHNR, CDR2 FQNEAQ (reference sequence). The CDR3 length is 16 residues. V lost 3 bases, J lost 5 bases, and 19 bases lay in between. The CDR3 reads CASSFLSGRGVETQYF. CDR3 sequence (DNA): TGTGCCAGCAGCTTTTTGTCGGGCAGGGGAGTGGAGACCCAGTACTTC. The variable domain in full, with the rest retrieved from reference TRBV7-9 and TRBJ2-5, is DTGVSQNPRHKITKRGQNVTFRCDPISEHNRLYWYRQTLGQGPEFLTYFQNEAQLEKSRLLSDRFSAERPKGSFSTLEIQRTEQGDSAMYLCASSFLSGRGVETQYFGPGTRLLVL.

The genes are TRBV25-1 and TRBJ2-1; 8 nucleotides align to TRBD2. The germline V gene has CDR1 MGHDK and CDR2 SYGVNS. The junction had 14 bases not matched to a gene; V was cut back by 8 bases and J by 5 bases. CDR3 length equals 16 residues. The CDR3 DNA follows: TGTGCCAGCGGTTTTGAAGCGGGAGCGACCCACAATGAGCAGTTCTTC. Translated, it gives CASGFEAGATHNEQFF.

This clonotype was observed a few times. This chain uses TRBV4-3 with TRBJ2-4; D may correspond to TRBD1 or TRBD2 (5 bases each). Trimming took off 0 bases at V and 5 bases at J, with 17 bases between the two ends. Germline-derived CDR1 and CDR2 are LGHNA and YSLEER. The CDR3 spans 17 residues. The chain's CDR3 is CASSQDPGPVRENIQYF. CDR3 nucleotide sequence: TGCGCCAGCAGCCAAGACCCGGGGCCAGTTCGGGAAAACATTCAGTACTTC.